The clone carrying this TCR beta chain was seen ten or more times. Antigen unknown. CDR3 length: 13 amino acids. The V gene's germline CDR1 is SQVTM and CDR2 ANQGSEA. Unmatched junction bases numbered 7, after V lost 4 bases and J lost 10 bases. The source of the sample is a study of T-cell reconstitution after alpha-beta-depleted transplantation in children. Overall study results and limits: Several hundred graft clones that had expanded were reportedly the source of alpha-beta T cells about two months after transplant.

The TCRbeta library incorporated unique molecular identifiers. TCRdb recomputed calls from the PCR reads with MiXCR, one row per CDR3 protein. The sample contains some 550,000 distinct CDR3 sequences, roughly 23% of which appear only once. The material sequenced was PBMCs, mostly from graft donor cells, taken 360 days after TCRalphabeta/CD19-depleted stem cell transplant. The sequence was collected from a boy under three years old who had a stem cell transplant for acute myeloid leukemia, so the T cells may come from the graft donor. The chain has TRBV29-1 and TRBJ2-2; 9 positions agree with TRBD2. CDR3 loop: CSVVAGASSELFF. DNA of the CDR3: TGCAGCGTTGTAGCGGGGGCCTCCTCGGAGCTGTTTTTT.